One and the same sample provided the 9 T cell receptor beta chains below, sequenced in a study of shared clonotypes between healthy human individuals. Method: immunoSEQ multiplex PCR; TCRdb's copy keeps in-frame clones and lacks some. The repertoire holds roughly 2 million clones, with approximately 96% as singletons. Sequenced material: naive CD4+ T cells sorted from blood. Subset denoted: CD45RA+ positively selected. Every receptor here comes from a young man in good health.

This sequence joins TRBV27 and TRBJ2-2; 9 nucleotides agree with TRBD1. This CDR3 has 17 amino acids. Germline-derived CDR1 and CDR2 are MNHEY and SMNVEV (reference sequence). Trimming at V came to 6 bases and at J to 3 bases, leaving 11 bases not matched to a gene. In nucleotides, the CDR3 is TGTGCCAGCAGGCCTATAGGGACAGGGTGGGACACCGGGGAGCTGTTTTTT. This encodes CASRPIGTGWDTGELFF.

This clone was picked up a small number of times. This chain links TRBV6-5 with TRBJ1-1; D is unresolved. Trimming cost V 7 bases and J 4 bases, with 16 bases left between them. Germline V gene sequence: CDR1 MNHEY, CDR2 SVGAGI. This CDR3 is built from 14 residues. The CDR3 protein is CASTTSGPSTEAFF. For the CDR3, the DNA is TGTGCCAGCACAACAAGCGGTCCATCCACTGAAGCTTTCTTT.

V and J are TRBV5-6 and TRBJ2-7; 7 nucleotides line up with TRBD2. In germline, CDR1 is SGHDT, CDR2 YYEEEE. Germline trimming cut 3 bases from V and 0 bases from J; bases unmatched to any gene: 9. The CDR3 has 16 residues. CDR3 coding DNA: TGTGCCAGCAGCTCCCTCGGGGGGACTCCCTCCTACGAGCAGTACTTC. It yields the protein CASSSLGGTPSYEQYF.

This chain connects TRBV5-8 to TRBJ1-5, with D possibly TRBD1 on 5 matching bases. Germline CDR1 reads SGHTS; CDR2 reads YDEGEE. The ends were cut back, 7 bases at V and 4 bases at J, with 9 bases in the middle. The CDR3 is 12 amino acids. This chain's CDR3 is CASGEGNQPQHF. CDR3 sequence (DNA): TGTGCCAGCGGAGAGGGGAATCAGCCCCAGCATTTT.

The V call is TRBV6-6, the J call TRBJ1-1; D may be TRBD1 (6 bases). Germline CDR1 reads MNHNY; CDR2 reads SVGAGI (reference sequence). Trimming took 2 bases from V and 4 from J, leaving 8 bases between them. This CDR3 contains 13 residues. CDR3 sequence (DNA): TGTGCCAGCAGTTACCGGGGGGCCACTGAAGCTTTCTTT. It yields the protein CASSYRGATEAFF.

In this sample, this clone turned up once. The chain uses TRBV11-2 and TRBJ1-2, with unresolved D. The CDR3 covers 13 residues. V dropped 5 bases and J dropped 4 bases, with 11 bases sitting between them. Germline CDR1 SGHAT, CDR2 FQNNGV. The CDR3 protein is CASSTLQSYGYTF. CDR3 bases: TGTGCCAGCAGCACGTTACAGAGCTATGGCTACACCTTC.

The CDR3 here is CASSGIPPGQKNYGYTF. The CDR3 DNA follows: TGCGCCAGCAGCGGAATTCCCCCGGGACAGAAGAACTATGGCTACACCTTC. V gene TRBV5-1 combines with J gene TRBJ1-2, with 7 bases lining up with TRBD1. Germline CDR1 is SGHRS and CDR2 is YFSETQ. The junction had 14 bases not matched to a gene; V was cut back by 4 bases and J by 2 bases. There are 17 residues in the CDR3.

This clone was seen only once. The chain carries TRBV30 and TRBJ2-5, with 13 bases that match TRBD2. The CDR3 contains 15 residues. The V segment lost 3 bases and the J segment 2 bases; nucleotides outside the gene matches: 3. Germline V gene lookup returns CDR1 GTSNPN and CDR2 SVGIG (reference sequence). The CDR3 protein is CAWRGTSGAQETQYF. The CDR3 DNA reads TGTGCCTGGAGGGGGACTAGCGGGGCTCAAGAGACCCAGTACTTC.

The chain links TRBV11-2 to TRBJ2-7; 9 positions match TRBD1. The germline CDR1 and CDR2 sequences are SGHAT and FQNNGV. Trimming at V came to 5 bases and at J to 7 bases, leaving 18 bases not matched to a gene. The CDR3 consists of 17 residues. The CDR3, as DNA: TGTGCCAGCAGCCAACTTAGAGGCCCCGGGACAGGGAAAGAGCAGTACTTC. Its translation is CASSQLRGPGTGKEQYF.